The source of this TCR beta chain is a study of Tregs in tolerant kidney transplant recipients. General study findings and limits: For some patients, primers changed over time, blocking nucleotide-level comparison.

This table comes from immunoSEQ multiplex PCR, and its TCRdb copy is limited to in-frame clones, with some not included. The sample lists 69,000 or so clones, around 90% occurring once. Unstimulated Tregs (CD4+CD25+CD127-) and CD4+CD25- non-Tregs were sorted from PBMCs. Regarding this clone: Its target is not known.

Deletions cut 4 bases from V and 2 bases from J, with 2 bases between. Germline-derived CDR1 and CDR2 are KGHSY and FQNENV. This CDR3 is built from 11 residues. The genes are TRBV16 and TRBJ1-2, with D uncertain. The source was CD4+ T cells from blood, collected before the transplant. This TCR was sampled from a human donor who received a combined kidney and bone marrow transplant. The CDR3 DNA reads as TGTGCCAGCAGCCTAAACTATGGCTACACCTTC. Translated: CASSLNYGYTF.